What follows are 21 T cell receptor beta chains derived from one specimen sequenced in a study of cytomegalovirus exposure and HLA in healthy donors. This PCR relied on a set of 60 Vbeta primers and 13 Jbeta primers. Data came from immunoSEQ multiplex PCR; TCRdb stores just in-frame clones and leaves some out. The sample shows about 89,000 clones, about 89% of them seen only once. Sequenced material: PBMCs. The receptors here all came from a man aged 30 to 45 in good health and CMV-seropositive.

The chain combines TRBV5-1 with TRBJ1-1; 7 bases align to TRBD1. This CDR3 has 15 residues. Germline CDR1 reads SGHRS; CDR2 reads YFSETQ. V dropped 4 bases and J dropped 6; count of bases not matched to a gene: 12. CDR3 in amino acids: CASSIFGGQGAEAFF. DNA of the CDR3: TGCGCCAGCAGCATTTTTGGGGGGCAGGGGGCTGAAGCTTTCTTT.

The chain combines TRBV28 with TRBJ2-3; 11 nucleotides align to TRBD2. V lost 5 bases and J lost 4; bases outside the gene matches: 5. The CDR3 is made up of 15 amino acids. CDR1 is MDHEN, CDR2 SYDVKM, per germline. Here the CDR3 reads CASSPGLAGSDTQYF. As DNA, the CDR3 is TGTGCCAGCAGTCCAGGACTAGCGGGCTCAGATACGCAGTATTTT.

The chain combines TRBV5-1 with TRBJ1-2; D is possibly TRBD1 (6 bases). Trimming took off 4 bases at V and 2 bases at J, with 15 bases between the two ends. CDR3 length: 15 residues. Germline assignment: CDR1 SGHRS and CDR2 YFSETQ. The CDR3 is CASSPTRTDNYGYTF. CDR3 nucleotides: TGCGCCAGCAGCCCTACCCGGACAGACAACTATGGCTACACCTTC.

This chain joins TRBV5-1 and TRBJ2-3; 8 bases agree with TRBD1. The CDR3 length is 15 residues. The junction had 1 base not matched to a gene; V was cut back by 0 bases and J by 1 base. From germline, CDR1 is SGHRS and CDR2 YFSETQ. The CDR3 spells CASSLEGQGTDTQYF. CDR3 bases: TGCGCCAGCAGCTTGGAGGGACAGGGCACAGATACGCAGTATTTT.

This clone was detected only once. The V gene is TRBV7-9, the J gene TRBJ2-7; a weak D match, TRBD1 (5 bases). This CDR3 region has 13 residues. Trimming cost V 4 bases and J 5 bases, with 12 bases left between them. Germline lookup yields CDR1 SEHNR and CDR2 FQNEAQ (reference sequence). The CDR3 coding sequence is TGTGCCAGCAGCTATCAGGGCCCCCACGAGCAGTACTTC. It specifies CASSYQGPHEQYF.

This clone has just a few counts. CDR3 residues: CASSGQGYGYTF. For the CDR3, the DNA is TGTGCCAGCAGTGGGCAGGGCTATGGCTACACCTTC. J is TRBJ1-2 and V is TRBV27, with D possibly TRBD1 on 5 matching bases. V shed 5 bases and J shed 4 bases, with 8 bases lying between them. Germline V CDR1 and CDR2: MNHEY, SMNVEV (reference sequence). This CDR3 spans 12 amino acids.

J is TRBJ1-2 and V is TRBV14; no clear D. Trimming pared 1 base from V and 4 bases from J, leaving 13 bases between. The CDR3 consists of 15 residues. Germline loops: CDR1 SGHDN, CDR2 FVKESK. CDR3 sequence reads: CASSQGHTRGYGYTF. CDR3 nucleotides: TGTGCCAGCAGCCAAGGTCACACCCGTGGCTATGGCTACACCTTC.

This chain links TRBV28 with TRBJ2-7; TRBD2 aligns across 12 bases. With V trimmed by 2 bases and J by 1 base, 6 bases remained unmatched. Germline CDR1 MDHEN, CDR2 SYDVKM. CDR3 size: 17 residues. In DNA form, the CDR3 reads TGTGCCAGCAGTTTAAGACTGACTAGCGGGAGTTCCTACGAGCAGTACTTC. It translates to CASSLRLTSGSSYEQYF.

The gene calls are TRBV7-9 and TRBJ1-5; 12 bases map to TRBD1. The CDR3 runs 16 residues. The trim removed 4 bases at V and 6 bases at J, leaving 7 bases unmatched. Germline CDR1 SEHNR, CDR2 FQNEAQ (reference sequence). CDR3 DNA: TGTGCCAGCAGCTCCTCCGGGACAGGGGGCATTCAGCCCCAGCATTTT. Translating it yields CASSSSGTGGIQPQHF. The whole variable domain, remainder taken from reference TRBV7-9 and TRBJ1-5, is DTGVSQNPRHKITKRGQNVTFRCDPISEHNRLYWYRQTLGQGPEFLTYFQNEAQLEKSRLLSDRFSAERPKGSFSTLEIQRTEQGDSAMYLCASSSSGTGGIQPQHFGDGTRLSIL.

J is TRBJ2-1 and V is TRBV19; TRBD2 matches 12 bases. V gave up 8 bases and J gave up 7 bases; unmatched junction bases: 9. Germline V CDR1 and CDR2: LNHDA, SQIVND (reference sequence). This CDR3 has 15 amino acids. CDR3 amino acids: CASSPLAGGPNEQFF. The CDR3, as DNA: TGTGCCAGTTCACCTCTAGCGGGAGGGCCGAATGAGCAGTTCTTC.

J is TRBJ2-5 and V is TRBV18; TRBD1 might be the D (6 bases). This CDR3 has 14 residues. V dropped 4 bases and J dropped 2 bases, with 11 bases sitting between them. Per germline, CDR1 KGHSH and CDR2 LQKENI. The CDR3 reads CASSRWTVQETQYF. In nucleotides, the CDR3 is TGTGCCAGCTCACGGTGGACAGTACAAGAGACCCAGTACTTC.

The chain uses TRBV5-1 and TRBJ2-3, with TRBD2 identical over 8 bases. V lost 1 base to trimming and J lost 0 bases; unmatched junction nucleotides: 4. CDR3 size: 16 residues. The germline V gene encodes CDR1 SGHRS and CDR2 YFSETQ. The CDR3 region is CASSLRASGSTDTQYF. The CDR3 DNA follows: TGCGCCAGCAGCTTGCGAGCTAGCGGGAGCACAGATACGCAGTATTTT.

This clone was picked up one time. This sequence joins TRBV11-1 and TRBJ2-7; no firm D call. The CDR3 sequence is 15 residues long. Trimming stripped 6 bases from V and 3 bases from J, with 18 bases between. The V gene's germline CDR1 is SGHAT and CDR2 FQDESV (reference sequence). The CDR3 is CASSYTDTPNYEQYF. The DNA for the CDR3 is TGTGCCAGCAGTTATACAGACACCCCAAACTACGAGCAGTACTTC.

J is TRBJ2-1 and V is TRBV29-1; 8 bases match TRBD1. CDR1 SQVTM and CDR2 ANQGSEA come from the germline V gene. This CDR3 contains 14 residues. After removal of 3 bases from V and 7 bases from J, the junction contained 8 bases not matched to a gene. The DNA for the CDR3 is TGCAGCGTTGAGTTGGACAGGGCTGGGAATGAGCAGTTCTTC. It yields the protein CSVELDRAGNEQFF.

The CDR3 coding sequence is TGTGCCAGCAGCGGACAGGGTACGTATGAAAAACTGTTTTTT. It yields the protein CASSGQGTYEKLFF. The chain links TRBV7-6 to TRBJ1-4; the match to TRBD1 covers 8 bases. Trimming at V came to 5 bases and at J to 6 bases, leaving 5 bases not matched to a gene. Germline V CDR1 and CDR2: SGHVS, FNYEAQ. This CDR3 region has 14 residues.

This clone has more than one count but fewer than ten. CDR3 nucleotide sequence: TGTGCCTGGAGCGTAGGACAGGGGAGACAGCCCCAGCATTTT. Its protein product is CAWSVGQGRQPQHF. This chain links TRBV30 with TRBJ1-5; 9 bases align to TRBD1. Germline loops: CDR1 GTSNPN, CDR2 SVGIG (reference sequence). This CDR3 contains 14 residues. Unmatched junction bases numbered 7, after V lost 3 bases and J lost 7 bases.

The chain couples TRBV27 to TRBJ2-1, with D maybe TRBD1 (6 bases). CDR3 length equals 13 residues. Deletions cut 6 bases from V and 11 bases from J, with 17 bases between. The germline V gene has CDR1 MNHEY and CDR2 SMNVEV (reference sequence). The CDR3 DNA reads as TGTGCCAGCAGGCCGACAGGCGTGTTAAAGCAGTTCTTC. It is translated as CASRPTGVLKQFF.

The rearrangement links TRBV28 to TRBJ2-7; D is unresolved. This CDR3 is 14 amino acids long. Trimming pared 6 bases from V and 4 bases from J, leaving 16 bases between. Germline V CDR1 and CDR2: MDHEN, SYDVKM. CDR3 sequence reads: CASSAPREPYEQYF. The CDR3 coding sequence is TGTGCCAGCAGCGCGCCCCGCGAACCGTACGAGCAGTACTTC.

The V gene is TRBV7-2, the J gene TRBJ2-1; D is unclear. CDR1 is SGHTA, CDR2 FQGNSA, per germline. The CDR3 totals 14 residues. Trimming took 5 bases from V and 4 from J, leaving 12 bases between them. CDR3 amino acids: CASSPDWSYNEQFF. The CDR3 DNA reads as TGTGCCAGCAGCCCTGACTGGTCTTACAATGAGCAGTTCTTC.

There are a few counts of this clone. V is TRBV28 and J is TRBJ2-3; 12 bases are a match to TRBD2. The CDR3 runs to 15 residues. With V trimmed by 3 bases and J by 9 bases, 7 bases remained unmatched. In germline, CDR1 is MDHEN, CDR2 SYDVKM. CDR3 loop: CASSFPTSGSQTQYF. The CDR3 DNA reads TGTGCCAGCAGTTTCCCGACTAGCGGGAGCCAGACGCAGTATTTT.

This clone came up a few times. The same CDR3 can be traced to other DNA sequences in this sample. The J gene is TRBJ2-1, the V gene TRBV4-1; 15 positions match TRBD2. This CDR3 is 19 amino acids long. With 3 bases clipped from V and 4 bases from J, the junction kept 10 bases outside the gene matches. Germline loops: CDR1 MGHRA, CDR2 YSYEKL. As DNA, the CDR3 is TGCGCCAGCAGCCACCCGGGACTAGCGGGAGGATTTGGGTACAATGAGCAGTTCTTC. As protein: CASSHPGLAGGFGYNEQFF.